This TCR beta chain was found in a study of regulatory T cells in long-lasting Graves disease. Arm-PCR of CDR3 regions and iRepertoire HTBI primers were the basis on which TCR beta libraries were built. TCRdb re-derived calls from the multiplex PCR reads in MiXCR, one entry per CDR3 protein. Of roughly 440,000 distinct CDR3 sequences in the sample, roughly 17% were seen once. The ends lost 2 bases at V and 4 bases at J; junction bases unmatched: 8. Per germline, CDR1 SGHRS and CDR2 YFSETQ. The CDR3 has 15 amino acids. The sample's time point: newly diagnosed GD, antithyroid drugs for less than 3 months. Researchers made the TCR library from RNA that was extracted from PBMCs. This clonotype was seen ten or more times. The sample also formed part of further work on T cells in Graves' hyperthyroidism and ophthalmopathy. That study reports: During a first-round RT-PCR of the TCR CDR3, the HTBI primer set was used.

Here the sequenced sample was peripheral blood mononuclear cells (PBMCs), taken at new diagnosis, from a patient treated with antithyroid drugs. The chain has TRBV5-1 and TRBJ2-7; 8 bases fit TRBD1. The TCR comes from a woman under 30 with Graves disease. This chain's CDR3 is CASSLMTGAVYEQYF. DNA for the CDR3: TGCGCCAGCAGCTTAATGACAGGGGCCGTGTACGAGCAGTACTTC.